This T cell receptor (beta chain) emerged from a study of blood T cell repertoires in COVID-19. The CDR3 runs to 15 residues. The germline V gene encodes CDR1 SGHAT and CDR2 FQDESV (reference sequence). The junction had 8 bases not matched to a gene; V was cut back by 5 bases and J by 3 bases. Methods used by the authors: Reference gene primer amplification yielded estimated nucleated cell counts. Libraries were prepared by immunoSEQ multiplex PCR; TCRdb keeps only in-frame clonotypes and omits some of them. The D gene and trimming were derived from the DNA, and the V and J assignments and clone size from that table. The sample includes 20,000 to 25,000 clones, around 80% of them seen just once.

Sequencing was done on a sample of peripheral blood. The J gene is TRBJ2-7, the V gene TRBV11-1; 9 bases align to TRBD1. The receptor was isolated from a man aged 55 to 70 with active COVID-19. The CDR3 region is CASSPGQGGLYEQYF. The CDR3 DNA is TGTGCCAGCAGCCCGGGACAGGGCGGGCTCTACGAGCAGTACTTC.